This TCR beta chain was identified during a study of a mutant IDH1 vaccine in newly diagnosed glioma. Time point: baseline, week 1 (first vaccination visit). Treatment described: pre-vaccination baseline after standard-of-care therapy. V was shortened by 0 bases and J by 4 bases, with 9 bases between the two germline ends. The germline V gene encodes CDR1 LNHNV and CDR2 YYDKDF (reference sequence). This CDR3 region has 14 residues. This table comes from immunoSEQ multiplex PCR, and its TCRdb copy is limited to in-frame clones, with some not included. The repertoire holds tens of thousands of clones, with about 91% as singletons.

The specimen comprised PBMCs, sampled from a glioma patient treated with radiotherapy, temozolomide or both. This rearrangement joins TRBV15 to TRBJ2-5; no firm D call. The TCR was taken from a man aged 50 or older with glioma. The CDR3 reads CATSRDAVRETQYF. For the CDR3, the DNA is TGTGCCACCAGCAGAGATGCGGTGCGAGAGACCCAGTACTTC.